The 23 T cell receptor beta chains listed next were all sequenced from one sample in a study of molecular identifiers for immune sequencing clone quantification. Via MiXCR, TCRdb re-called the PCR reads, giving one row per CDR3 protein. The sample shows 40,000 to 50,000 distinct CDR3 sequences, 15% to 20% of them seen only once. Sequenced sample: naive CD8+ T cells from blood, with Jurkat cell RNA spiked in. The sample's subset: FACS-sorted CD8+CD4-CCR7+CD45RA+ naive T cells. All receptors come from a human donor in good health. Some libraries in this study had Jurkat cell RNA spiked in.

The chain joins TRBV6-6 to TRBJ2-3, with 7 bases lining up with TRBD2. This CDR3 has 15 residues. J was trimmed by 6 bases and V by 7 bases; bases with no gene match: 13. In germline, CDR1 is MNHNY, CDR2 SVGAGI (reference sequence). DNA of the CDR3: TGTGCCAGCATGGGGGACTACCCGGGGGAGGATACGCAGTATTTT. It yields the protein CASMGDYPGEDTQYF.

The table lists this clonotype with many counts. The chain uses TRBV14 and TRBJ2-2; 11 positions agree with TRBD2. This CDR3 has 17 residues. CDR1 is SGHDN, CDR2 FVKESK, per germline. After removal of 4 bases from V and 1 base from J, the junction contained 5 bases not matched to a gene. CDR3 DNA sequence: TGTGCCAGCAGCCGGATACTAGCGGGAGTGAACACCGGGGAGCTGTTTTTT. Protein sequence: CASSRILAGVNTGELFF.

Points on this clonotype: A much larger clone differs by one base, so this may be a read error. CDR3: CAGSSGGILAKNIQYF. The CDR3 DNA sequence: TGTGCCGGCAGTTCGGGTGGGATCCTAGCCAAAAACATTCAGTACTTC. J is TRBJ2-4 and V is TRBV6-5; D call uncertain. The CDR3 has 16 residues. The germline CDR1 and CDR2 sequences are MNHEY and SVGAGI.

This clonotype appeared many times. The genes are TRBV7-9 and TRBJ1-1; D uncertain. The CDR3 runs 13 residues. Germline V CDR1 and CDR2: SEHNR, FQNEAQ (reference sequence). V was cut by 1 base and J by 3 bases, with 6 bases left in between. CDR3 amino acids: CASSLEEDTEAFF. Written as DNA, the CDR3 is TGTGCCAGCAGCTTAGAAGAGGACACTGAAGCTTTCTTT.

This clonotype occurred many times. V gene TRBV30 combines with J gene TRBJ2-7; 8 bases agree with TRBD1. CDR1 GTSNPN and CDR2 SVGIG come from the germline V gene (reference sequence). V was pared by 5 bases and J by 5 bases, with 5 bases of the junction left unmatched. The CDR3 consists of 12 residues. CDR3 residues: CAWGQGVHEQYF. CDR3 nucleotide sequence: TGTGCCTGGGGACAGGGTGTTCACGAGCAGTACTTC.

At least ten counts were recorded for this clonotype. The V call is TRBV14, the J call TRBJ2-5; D uncertain. V was trimmed by 5 bases and J by 8 bases, leaving 15 bases between them. The CDR3 runs 13 residues. From germline, CDR1 is SGHDN and CDR2 FVKESK. CDR3: CASSEGAYYTQYF. The CDR3 DNA sequence: TGTGCCAGCAGCGAAGGAGCTTACTATACCCAGTACTTC.

This clonotype was recorded at least ten times. The chain links TRBV19 to TRBJ2-7; D may be TRBD1 (6 bases). The CDR3 spans 14 residues. CDR1 and CDR2 from the germline V gene are LNHDA and SQIVND (reference sequence). Trimming removed 4 bases at V and 5 bases at J, with 15 bases between. This CDR3 reads CASSKQGWNNEQYF. DNA for the CDR3: TGTGCCAGTAGTAAACAGGGATGGAACAACGAGCAGTACTTC.

This clonotype was found many times. V usage is TRBV20-1 and J usage is TRBJ1-1; 11 bases agree with TRBD1. Germline V gene lookup returns CDR1 DFQATT and CDR2 SNEGSKA (reference sequence). The CDR3 sequence is 13 residues long. The CDR3 loop is CRGRTGGVTEAFF. The CDR3 DNA reads as TGCAGGGGACGGACAGGGGGCGTCACTGAAGCTTTCTTT.

On this clonotype: Being one base from a much bigger clone, this may be a read error. The chain couples TRBV13 to TRBJ2-5; a weak D match, TRBD2 (5 bases). The CDR3 loop spans 13 amino acids. Per germline, CDR1 PRHDT and CDR2 FYEKMQ (reference sequence). The CDR3 loop reads CTSAGGFQETQYF. The CDR3 coding sequence is TGTACCAGCGCGGGTGGGTTCCAAGAGACCCAGTACTTC.

This clonotype was counted many times. The gene calls are TRBV19 and TRBJ2-1; 9 nucleotides agree with TRBD2. Per germline, CDR1 LNHDA and CDR2 SQIVND (reference sequence). This CDR3 has 16 residues. V gave up 8 bases and J gave up 4 bases; unmatched junction bases: 12. The CDR3 reads CASGLIGAGGYNEQFF. DNA for the CDR3: TGTGCCAGTGGTTTAATCGGGGCGGGGGGGTACAATGAGCAGTTCTTC.

This clonotype was counted ten times or more. V is TRBV19 and J is TRBJ2-2; D gene ambiguous. The CDR3 extends over 14 amino acids. V gave up 1 base and J gave up 3 bases, with 6 bases separating them. Germline CDR1 reads LNHDA; CDR2 reads SQIVND (reference sequence). CDR3 coding DNA: TGTGCCAGTAGTATAGGACCGCACACCGGGGAGCTGTTTTTT. It specifies CASSIGPHTGELFF. The variable domain in full, with the rest retrieved from reference TRBV19 and TRBJ2-2, is DGGITQSPKYLFRKEGQNVTLSCEQNLNHDAMYWYRQDPGQGLRLIYYSQIVNDFQKGDIAEGYSVSREKKESFPLTVTSAQKNPTAFYLCASSIGPHTGELFFGEGSRLTVL.

There are many counts of this clonotype. The V gene is TRBV4-1, the J gene TRBJ2-7, with D possibly being TRBD1 or TRBD2 (5 bases each). Trimming removed 3 bases from V and 6 bases from J, with 21 bases in between. This CDR3 is built from 16 residues. Per germline, CDR1 MGHRA and CDR2 YSYEKL. CDR3 region: CASSHVRGPTSGEQYF. The CDR3 coding sequence is TGCGCCAGCAGCCACGTTCGGGGCCCCACGTCGGGCGAGCAGTACTTC.

Many counts were recorded for this clonotype. The chain links TRBV4-1 to TRBJ2-7, with D possibly matching TRBD1 (6 bases). The CDR3 covers 13 residues. Germline-derived CDR1 and CDR2 are MGHRA and YSYEKL. The germline V and J ends were trimmed by 2 bases and 2 bases, with 7 bases remaining between them. CDR3 residues: CASSQRDTYEQYF. CDR3 in DNA: TGCGCCAGCAGCCAAAGGGACACCTACGAGCAGTACTTC.

The genes are TRBV4-3 and TRBJ2-7; 11 bases are a match to TRBD2. Germline CDR1 and CDR2: LGHNA and YSLEER. This CDR3 comprises 15 residues. The ends lost 4 bases at V and 2 bases at J; junction bases unmatched: 4. The CDR3 reads CASSLHSGGAYEQYF. The CDR3 nucleotides read TGCGCCAGCAGCCTCCATAGCGGGGGGGCCTACGAGCAGTACTTC.

This clonotype was detected ten times or more. The chain links TRBV29-1 to TRBJ1-2; D is uncertain. The CDR3 consists of 13 residues. The germline V gene has CDR1 SQVTM and CDR2 ANQGSEA. Trimming shortened V by 5 bases and J by 4 bases, and 14 bases separated the two germline ends. In DNA, the CDR3 is TGCAGCGTTCGAGCAGACGGTGCCTATGGCTACACCTTC. Protein product: CSVRADGAYGYTF.

This clonotype occurred a few times. This sequence joins TRBV27 and TRBJ2-7; tentative D call: TRBD1 (6 bases). This CDR3 is 16 amino acids long. V was shortened by 5 bases and J by 3 bases, with 20 bases between the two germline ends. The germline V gene encodes CDR1 MNHEY and CDR2 SMNVEV (reference sequence). For the CDR3, the DNA is TGTGCCAGCAGTGCATTTGATGGGACAATTCTCTACGAGCAGTACTTC. This encodes CASSAFDGTILYEQYF.

This clonotype was seen repeatedly, ten times or more. The rearrangement links TRBV5-4 to TRBJ2-1; 9 positions agree with TRBD1. Per the germline V gene, CDR1 is SGHNT and CDR2 is YYREEE (reference sequence). Unmatched junction bases numbered 4, after V lost 0 bases and J lost 9 bases. This CDR3 has 14 residues. Here the CDR3 reads CASSLEDRGGEQFF. The CDR3 nucleotides read TGTGCCAGCAGCTTGGAGGACAGGGGAGGTGAGCAGTTCTTC. The entire variable domain, with the rest obtained from reference TRBV5-4 and TRBJ2-1, is as follows: ETGVTQSPTHLIKTRGQQVTLRCSSQSGHNTVSWYQQALGQGPQFIFQYYREEENGRGNFPPRFSGLQFPNYSSELNVNALELDDSALYLCASSLEDRGGEQFFGPGTRLTVL.

This clonotype counts as medium-sized. This chain joins TRBV27 and TRBJ2-7; TRBD2 agrees at 15 bases. With V trimmed by 5 bases and J by 4 bases, 3 bases remained unmatched. Germline assignment: CDR1 MNHEY and CDR2 SMNVEV (reference sequence). The CDR3 covers 15 residues. CDR3 protein: CASSPGTSGGYEQYF. The CDR3 DNA sequence: TGTGCCAGCAGTCCTGGGACTAGCGGGGGGTACGAGCAGTACTTC.

This clonotype was counted ten times or more. The chain links TRBV5-4 to TRBJ2-3; 7 nucleotides agree with TRBD1. V lost 3 bases, J lost 5 bases, and 9 bases stayed unmatched. Germline-derived CDR1 and CDR2 are SGHNT and YYREEE (reference sequence). The CDR3 is made up of 15 amino acids. CDR3 region: CASSSITGVEDTQYF. In nucleotides, the CDR3 is TGTGCCAGCAGCTCAATAACAGGGGTAGAAGATACGCAGTATTTT.

Here the CDR3 DNA reads TGTGCCAGCAGTTTTTTAGCGGGGGCTGAAGCTTTCTTT. It encodes CASSFLAGAEAFF. The gene calls are TRBV28 and TRBJ1-1, with a weak D call TRBD1 (5 bases). Per germline, CDR1 MDHEN and CDR2 SYDVKM. Trimming cost V 3 bases and J 6 bases, with 11 bases left between them. This CDR3 is built from 13 residues.

This clonotype was found many times. The CDR3 spells CSVEGGQGAYGYTF. The CDR3 DNA follows: TGCAGCGTTGAAGGTGGACAGGGAGCCTATGGCTACACCTTC. The rearrangement uses TRBV29-1 and TRBJ1-2; TRBD1 aligns across 8 bases. The CDR3 consists of 14 residues. V lost 1 base, J lost 4 bases, and 5 bases stayed unmatched. Germline V gene lookup returns CDR1 SQVTM and CDR2 ANQGSEA.

This clonotype appeared many times. CDR3 in DNA: TGTGCCAGCAGTTTAGGTACAGGGATAGGTCAGCCCCAGCATTTT. As protein: CASSLGTGIGQPQHF. The chain combines TRBV28 with TRBJ1-5, with a possible D match to TRBD1 (6 bases). V lost 2 bases to trimming and J lost 6 bases, with 14 bases between them. The CDR3 is 15 residues long. CDR1 MDHEN and CDR2 SYDVKM come from the germline V gene.

The V gene is TRBV27, the J gene TRBJ2-2; the D is unclear. CDR1 is MNHEY and CDR2 is SMNVEV in the germline V gene (reference sequence). There are 14 residues in the CDR3. The V gene lost 2 bases and the J gene lost 3 bases, with 7 bases spanning the gap. CDR3 loop: CASSLKLHTGELFF. The CDR3 DNA sequence: TGTGCCAGCAGTTTAAAACTGCACACCGGGGAGCTGTTTTTT.